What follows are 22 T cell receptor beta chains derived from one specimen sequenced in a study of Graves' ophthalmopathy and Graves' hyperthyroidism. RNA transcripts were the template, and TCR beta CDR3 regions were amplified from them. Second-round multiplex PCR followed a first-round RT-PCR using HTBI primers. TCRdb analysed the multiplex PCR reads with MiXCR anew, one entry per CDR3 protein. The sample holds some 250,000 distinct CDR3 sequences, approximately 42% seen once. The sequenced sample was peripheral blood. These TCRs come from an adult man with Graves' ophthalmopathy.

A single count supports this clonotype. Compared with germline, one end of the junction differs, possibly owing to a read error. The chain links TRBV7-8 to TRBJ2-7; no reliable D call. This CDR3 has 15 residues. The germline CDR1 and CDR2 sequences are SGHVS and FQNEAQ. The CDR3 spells CAGSPFGQNSYEQYF. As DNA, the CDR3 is TGTGCCGGCAGCCCGTTTGGGCAGAACTCCTACGAGCAGTACTTC.

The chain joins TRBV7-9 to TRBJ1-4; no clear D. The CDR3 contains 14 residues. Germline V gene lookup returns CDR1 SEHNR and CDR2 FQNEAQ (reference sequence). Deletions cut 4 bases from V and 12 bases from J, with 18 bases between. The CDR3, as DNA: TGTGCCAGCAGCTCTTGGGCCGCAGGAACGGAACTGTTTTTT. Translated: CASSSWAAGTELFF.

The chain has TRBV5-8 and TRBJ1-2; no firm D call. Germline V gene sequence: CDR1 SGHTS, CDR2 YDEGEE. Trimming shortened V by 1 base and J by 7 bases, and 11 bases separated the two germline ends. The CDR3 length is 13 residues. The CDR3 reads CASSLPSRVGYTF. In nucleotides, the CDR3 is TGTGCCAGCAGCTTGCCTTCTAGGGTTGGCTACACCTTC.

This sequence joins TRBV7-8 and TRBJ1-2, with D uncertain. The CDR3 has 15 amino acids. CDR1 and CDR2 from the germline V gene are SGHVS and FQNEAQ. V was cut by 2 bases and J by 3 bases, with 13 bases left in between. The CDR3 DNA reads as TGTGCCAGCAGCTTATTGATAGGGAACGACTATGGCTACACCTTC. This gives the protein CASSLLIGNDYGYTF.

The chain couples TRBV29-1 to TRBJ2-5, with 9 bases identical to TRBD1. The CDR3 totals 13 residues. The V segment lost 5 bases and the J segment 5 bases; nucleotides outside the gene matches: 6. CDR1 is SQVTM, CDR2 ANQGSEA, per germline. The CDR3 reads CSVLQGAWETQYF. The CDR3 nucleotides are TGCAGCGTTCTACAGGGGGCCTGGGAGACCCAGTACTTC. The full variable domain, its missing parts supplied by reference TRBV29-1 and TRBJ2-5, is SAVISQKPSRDICQRGTSLTIQCQVDSQVTMMFWYRQQPGQSLTLIATANQGSEATYESGFVIDKFPISRPNLTFSTLTVSNMSPEDSSIYLCSVLQGAWETQYFGPGTRLLVL.

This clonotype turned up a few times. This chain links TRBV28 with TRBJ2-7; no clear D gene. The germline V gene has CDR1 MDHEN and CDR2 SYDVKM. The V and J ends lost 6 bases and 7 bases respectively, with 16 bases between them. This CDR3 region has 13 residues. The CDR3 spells CASSPEVVGEQYF. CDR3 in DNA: TGTGCCAGCAGCCCGGAAGTCGTCGGAGAGCAGTACTTC.

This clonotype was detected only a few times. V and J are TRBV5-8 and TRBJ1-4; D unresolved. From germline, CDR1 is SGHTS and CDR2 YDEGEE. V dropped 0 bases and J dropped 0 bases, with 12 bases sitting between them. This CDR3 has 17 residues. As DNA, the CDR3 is TGTGCCAGCAGCTTGGGACAAACTACGGCAACTAATGAAAAACTGTTTTTT. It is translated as CASSLGQTTATNEKLFF.

The CDR3 here is CASSQEGQGAYEQYF. CDR3 DNA: TGTGCCAGCAGCCAAGAAGGGCAGGGGGCCTACGAGCAGTACTTC. The rearrangement uses TRBV3-1 and TRBJ2-7; 7 bases align to TRBD1. The trim removed 0 bases at V and 2 bases at J, leaving 4 bases unmatched. Germline CDR1 and CDR2: LGHDT and YNNKEL (reference sequence). CDR3 size: 15 residues.

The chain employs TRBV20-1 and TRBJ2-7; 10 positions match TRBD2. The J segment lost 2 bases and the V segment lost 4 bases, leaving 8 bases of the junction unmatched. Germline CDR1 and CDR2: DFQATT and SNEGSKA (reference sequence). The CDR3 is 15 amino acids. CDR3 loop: CSATGTSERPYEQYF. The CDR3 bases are TGCAGTGCTACAGGGACTAGCGAGAGACCCTACGAGCAGTACTTC.

CDR3 residues: CATSPAGGQGNYGYTF. As DNA, the CDR3 is TGTGCCACCAGCCCCGCCGGAGGACAGGGAAACTATGGCTACACCTTC. The rearrangement joins TRBV24-1 to TRBJ1-2; 8 bases align to TRBD1. The CDR3 is made up of 16 amino acids. V dropped 7 bases and J dropped 2; count of bases not matched to a gene: 11. Germline values: CDR1 KGHDR, CDR2 SFDVKD.

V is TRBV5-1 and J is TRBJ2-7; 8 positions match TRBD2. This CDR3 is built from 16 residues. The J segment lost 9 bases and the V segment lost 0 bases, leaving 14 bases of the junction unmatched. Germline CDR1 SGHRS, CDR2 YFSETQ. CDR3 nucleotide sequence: TGCGCCAGCAGCTTGGGGGGTAGCGGGATCCTCCTCGGGCAGTACTTC. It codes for CASSLGGSGILLGQYF.

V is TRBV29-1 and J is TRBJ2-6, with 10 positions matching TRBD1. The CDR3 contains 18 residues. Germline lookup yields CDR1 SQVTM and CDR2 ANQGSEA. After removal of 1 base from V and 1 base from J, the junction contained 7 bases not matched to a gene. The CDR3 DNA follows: TGCAGCGTTGAAGTGGGGACAGGGGTGAGGTCTGGGGCCAACGTCCTGACTTTC. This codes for CSVEVGTGVRSGANVLTF. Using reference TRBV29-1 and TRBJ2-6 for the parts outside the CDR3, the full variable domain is SAVISQKPSRDICQRGTSLTIQCQVDSQVTMMFWYRQQPGQSLTLIATANQGSEATYESGFVIDKFPISRPNLTFSTLTVSNMSPEDSSIYLCSVEVGTGVRSGANVLTFGAGSRLTVL.

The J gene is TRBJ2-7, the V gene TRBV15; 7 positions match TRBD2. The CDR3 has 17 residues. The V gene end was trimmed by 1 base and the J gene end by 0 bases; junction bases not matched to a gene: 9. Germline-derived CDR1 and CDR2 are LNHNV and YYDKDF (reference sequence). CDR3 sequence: CATSRGWGGSNSYEQYF. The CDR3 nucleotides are TGTGCCACCAGCAGAGGATGGGGGGGGTCTAACTCCTACGAGCAGTACTTC.

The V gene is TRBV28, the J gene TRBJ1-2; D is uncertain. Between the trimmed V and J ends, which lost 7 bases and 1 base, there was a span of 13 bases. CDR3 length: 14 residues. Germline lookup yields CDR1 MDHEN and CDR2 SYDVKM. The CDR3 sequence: CASTLSGSNYGYTF. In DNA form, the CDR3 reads TGTGCCAGCACCCTTAGCGGGAGTAACTATGGCTACACCTTC.

The CDR3 protein is CASSFQDREGQPQHF. DNA for the CDR3: TGTGCCAGCAGCTTTCAGGACAGGGAAGGTCAGCCCCAGCATTTT. V usage is TRBV7-8 and J usage is TRBJ1-5; TRBD1 aligns across 8 bases. The CDR3 has 15 residues. The junction had 7 bases not matched to a gene; V was cut back by 3 bases and J by 6 bases. The V gene's germline CDR1 is SGHVS and CDR2 FQNEAQ.

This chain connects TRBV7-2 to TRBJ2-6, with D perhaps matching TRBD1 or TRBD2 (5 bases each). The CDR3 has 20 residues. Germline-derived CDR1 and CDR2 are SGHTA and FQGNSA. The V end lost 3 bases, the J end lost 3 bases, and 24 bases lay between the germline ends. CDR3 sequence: CASSFTQGSLIGGGANVLTF. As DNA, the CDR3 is TGTGCCAGCAGCTTTACCCAGGGCTCTCTTATAGGAGGTGGGGCCAACGTCCTGACTTTC.

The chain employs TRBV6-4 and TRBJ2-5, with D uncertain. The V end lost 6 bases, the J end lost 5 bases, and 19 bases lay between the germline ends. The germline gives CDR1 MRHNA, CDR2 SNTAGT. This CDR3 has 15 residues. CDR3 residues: CASRTWECAPETQYF. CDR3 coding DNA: TGTGCCAGCAGAACTTGGGAATGCGCCCCGGAGACCCAGTACTTC.

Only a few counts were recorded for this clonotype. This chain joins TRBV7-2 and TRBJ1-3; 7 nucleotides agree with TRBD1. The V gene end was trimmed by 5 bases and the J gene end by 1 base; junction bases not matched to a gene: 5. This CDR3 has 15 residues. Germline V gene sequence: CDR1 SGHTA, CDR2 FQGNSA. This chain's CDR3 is CASSQGQISGNTIYF. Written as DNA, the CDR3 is TGTGCCAGCAGCCAGGGACAGATTTCTGGAAACACCATATATTTT.

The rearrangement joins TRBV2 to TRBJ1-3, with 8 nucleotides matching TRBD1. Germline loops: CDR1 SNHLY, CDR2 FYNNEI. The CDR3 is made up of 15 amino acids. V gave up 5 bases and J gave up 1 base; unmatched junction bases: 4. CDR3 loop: CASSRQGRSGNTIYF. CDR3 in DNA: TGTGCCAGCAGTCGACAGGGGAGATCTGGAAACACCATATATTTT. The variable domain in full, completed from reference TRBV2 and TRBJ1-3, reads EPEVTQTPSHQVTQMGQEVILRCVPISNHLYFYWYRQILGQKVEFLVSFYNNEISEKSEIFDDQFSVERPDGSNFTLKIRSTKLEDSAMYFCASSRQGRSGNTIYFGEGSWLTVV.

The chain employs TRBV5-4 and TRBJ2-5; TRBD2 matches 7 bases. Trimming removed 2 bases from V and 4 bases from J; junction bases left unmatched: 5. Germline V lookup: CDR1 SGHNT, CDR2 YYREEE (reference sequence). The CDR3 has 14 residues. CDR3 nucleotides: TGTGCCAGCAGCTTTGGGGGGGAGAGAGAGACCCAGTACTTC. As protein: CASSFGGERETQYF.

The CDR3 region is CASSQAESRLETQYF. The CDR3 region has the DNA TGCGCCAGCAGCCAAGCAGAAAGCAGACTGGAGACCCAGTACTTC. V gene TRBV4-1 combines with J gene TRBJ2-5, with no clear D. Trimming cost V 1 base and J 5 bases, with 14 bases left between them. Germline CDR1 is MGHRA and CDR2 is YSYEKL. The length of the CDR3 is 15 residues.

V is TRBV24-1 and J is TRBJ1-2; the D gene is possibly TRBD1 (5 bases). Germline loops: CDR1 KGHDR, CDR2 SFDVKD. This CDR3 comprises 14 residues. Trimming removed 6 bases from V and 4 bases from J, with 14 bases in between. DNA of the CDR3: TGTGCCACCAGTAGGGACGGGGGGTCCTATGGCTACACCTTC. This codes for CATSRDGGSYGYTF.